This T cell receptor beta chain emerged from a study of vaccination and CD4 T cells after COVID-19. Noted treatment: approximately nine-day PBMC culture with coronavirus spike peptide pools or control peptides (ViraFEST assay). In the case of this clonotype: Its antigen is not identified.

An Oncomine TCR Beta short-read assay was used to sequence the DNA from cultured CD4+ T cells. A single record per CDR3 protein comes from TCRdb applying MiXCR to the PCR reads. The sample records about 11,000 distinct CDR3 sequences, 44% being singletons. V lost 1 base and J lost 8, with 8 bases in between. The germline CDR1 and CDR2 sequences are GTSNPN and SVGIG (reference sequence). The CDR3 has 11 residues. The TCR comes from a human donor who had recovered from COVID-19. Source material: CD4+ T cells from blood, cultured in vitro. The V and J genes are TRBV30 and TRBJ1-2; D not certain. CDR3 loop: CAWSAPGGYTF. The CDR3 coding sequence is TGTGCCTGGAGTGCCCCCGGGGGCTACACCTTC. Combining the CDR3 with reference TRBV30 and TRBJ1-2 gives the whole variable domain SQTIHQWPATLVQPVGSPLSLECTVEGTSNPNLYWYRQAAGRGLQLLFYSVGIGQISSEVPQNLSASRPQDRQFILSSKKLLLSDSGFYLCAWSAPGGYTFGSGTRLTVV.